This T cell receptor (beta chain) was retrieved from a study of CD8 T cells in ankylosing spondylitis. General observations from the study: Characteristic of ankylosing spondylitis blood, it appeared, was a TCR beta motif comprising roughly 8 highly homologous variants. Both synovial fluid and blood in reactive arthritis had previously been reported to carry some motif variants.

Details on this clonotype: The antigen is unknown. At one end the junction does not follow the germline gene, possibly because of a read error.

TCRdb reprocessed the 5' RACE reads with MiXCR, giving one entry per CDR3 protein. This sample has over 600,000 distinct CDR3 sequences, with around 20% found just once. The sequence was obtained from a male donor with ankylosing spondylitis. The specimen sequenced was blood, either unsorted or a sorted T cell fraction (not recorded which).

The CDR3 protein is CASRLDGASMQYF. In nucleotides, the CDR3 is TGCGCCAGCAGATTGGACGGAGCTAGTATGCAGTACTTC. J is TRBJ2-7 and V is TRBV5-1, with no clear D. This CDR3 is 13 amino acids long. Germline lookup yields CDR1 SGHRS and CDR2 YFSETQ. Together with reference TRBV5-1 and TRBJ2-7, the CDR3 gives the full variable domain: KAGVTQTPRYLIKTRGQQVTLSCSPISGHRSVSWYQQTPGQGLQFLFEYFSETQRNKGNFPGRFSGRQFSNSRSEMNVSTLELGDSALYLCASRLDGASMQYFGPGTRLTVT.